Presented here are 5 T cell receptor beta chains from one specimen sequenced in a study of control samples from healthy donors and cancer patients. This table comes from immunoSEQ multiplex PCR, and its TCRdb copy is limited to in-frame clones, with some not included. The sample has approximately 130,000 clones, 87% seen once; the top ten hold about 2.7%. The specimen was blood. These receptors were taken from a man in his 60s in good health.

The chain links TRBV12-3 or TRBV12-4 to TRBJ2-7; tentative D call: TRBD2 (5 bases). The V and J ends lost 5 bases and 7 bases respectively, with 9 bases between them. The CDR3 totals 11 residues. The chain's CDR3 is CASSHGGEQYF. The CDR3 DNA reads as TGTGCCAGCAGTCACGGAGGTGAGCAGTACTTC.

The chain combines TRBV11-3 with TRBJ2-7, with 7 bases matching TRBD1. The junction had 16 bases not matched to a gene; V was cut back by 9 bases and J by 2 bases. The germline V gene has CDR1 SGHNT and CDR2 YENEEA. The CDR3 runs to 16 residues. CDR3 loop: CARRHRAGTEPYEQYF. The CDR3 DNA follows: TGTGCCAGGCGACATCGGGCAGGGACAGAGCCCTACGAGCAGTACTTC.

J is TRBJ2-3 and V is TRBV7-3; D not resolved. Per germline, CDR1 SGHTA and CDR2 FQGTGA. CDR3 length equals 15 residues. Trimming stripped 2 bases from V and 2 bases from J, with 11 bases between. This CDR3 reads CASSLGATDTDTQYF. CDR3 coding DNA: TGTGCCAGCAGCTTAGGTGCCACAGACACAGATACGCAGTATTTT.

The CDR3 DNA follows: TGTGCCAGCAGTTCTCCTTCCAGTCTGCGCGAGCAGTACTTC. This encodes CASSSPSSLREQYF. V is TRBV28 and J is TRBJ2-7; D not certain. The CDR3 loop spans 14 amino acids. V lost 4 bases and J 6 bases, leaving 16 bases between the germline ends. Germline V gives CDR1 MDHEN, CDR2 SYDVKM.

The V gene is TRBV10-1, the J gene TRBJ1-6; D uncertain. This CDR3 comprises 16 residues. Trimming removed 0 bases at V and 3 bases at J, with 9 bases between. Germline V CDR1 and CDR2: WNHNN, SYGVQD (reference sequence). CDR3 sequence: CASSESWENYNSPLHF. CDR3 in DNA: TGCGCCAGCAGTGAGTCGTGGGAGAACTATAATTCACCCCTCCACTTT.